Presented here are 32 T cell receptor beta chains from one specimen sequenced in a study of CD8 T cells in ankylosing spondylitis (dated by TCRdb to 2017 to 2019). On the study overall, not on this receptor specifically: A TCR beta motif made up of 7 to 9 highly homologous amino acid variants appeared to be characteristic of blood from ankylosing spondylitis patients.

Library creation used 5' RACE. Reads for this sample came from an Illumina HiSeq 2500. The public reads were quality trimmed at Q25 with fastp and then assembled into clones with MiXCR by TCRdb, keeping productive beta chains. Each CDR3 protein gets just one entry, which takes the most common genes and DNA from the rows behind it. The sample table contains around 540,000 distinct CDR3 sequences; only one count was recorded for approximately 11% of them. Around 7% of the sample lies in the top ten. These receptors have no known antigen. Specimen: blood, either unsorted or a sorted T cell fraction (not recorded which). The source of these receptors is a male donor with ankylosing spondylitis.

The genes are TRBV7-8 and TRBJ2-7, with 14 nucleotides matching TRBD2. Germline V gene data show CDR1 as SGHVS and CDR2 as FQNEAQ. After removal of 3 bases from V and 2 bases from J, the junction contained 6 bases not matched to a gene. This CDR3 is 17 amino acids long. Here the CDR3 reads CASSLGLAGASAYEQYF. CDR3 in DNA: TGTGCCAGCAGCTTGGGACTAGCGGGAGCGTCGGCCTACGAGCAGTACTTC.

CDR3 in amino acids: CASSPPGTSGDEQFF. As DNA, the CDR3 is TGTGCCAGCAGCCCTCCAGGGACTAGCGGTGATGAGCAGTTCTTC. The chain joins TRBV3-1 to TRBJ2-1; 11 positions match TRBD2. CDR3 length: 15 residues. The germline V gene encodes CDR1 LGHDT and CDR2 YNNKEL (reference sequence). The trim removed 4 bases at V and 8 bases at J, leaving 7 bases unmatched.

This chain links TRBV7-2 with TRBJ2-5, with 8 bases lining up with TRBD1. CDR1 and CDR2 from the germline V gene are SGHTA and FQGNSA. The trim removed 6 bases at V and 2 bases at J, leaving 5 bases unmatched. The CDR3 is 14 residues long. The CDR3 sequence: CASSYTGGQETQYF. The CDR3 coding sequence is TGTGCCAGCAGTTACACAGGGGGGCAAGAGACCCAGTACTTC.

This clonotype has more than one count but fewer than ten. The chain employs TRBV3-1 and TRBJ2-5; TRBD1 agrees at 8 bases. With 2 bases clipped from V and 5 bases from J, the junction kept 16 bases outside the gene matches. This CDR3 is built from 18 residues. CDR1 is LGHDT and CDR2 is YNNKEL in the germline V gene (reference sequence). The DNA for the CDR3 is TGTGCCAGCAGCCAATGGAGGGGAGGACAGGGATCCAGGGAGACCCAGTACTTC. This translates into CASSQWRGGQGSRETQYF.

This clonotype appeared a few times. This sequence joins TRBV5-1 and TRBJ2-7, with TRBD1 matching over 11 bases. Germline CDR1 SGHRS, CDR2 YFSETQ. This CDR3 has 13 amino acids. V lost 6 bases to trimming and J lost 5 bases; unmatched junction nucleotides: 4. The CDR3 DNA follows: TGCGCCAGCACCCGGACAGGGGGCGACGAGCAGTACTTC. Translation gives CASTRTGGDEQYF.

The CDR3 region is CSAITSGYTGELFF. The CDR3, as DNA: TGCAGTGCTATAACTAGCGGTTACACCGGGGAGCTGTTTTTT. The genes are TRBV20-1 and TRBJ2-2; the match to TRBD2 covers 8 bases. CDR3 length equals 14 residues. Germline values: CDR1 DFQATT, CDR2 SNEGSKA (reference sequence). V lost 4 bases and J lost 3; bases outside the gene matches: 4.

This clonotype was observed a handful of times. This sequence joins TRBV10-3 and TRBJ2-1; 9 bases agree with TRBD1. The CDR3 loop spans 16 amino acids. Germline values: CDR1 ENHRY, CDR2 SYGVKD. After removal of 0 bases from V and 6 bases from J, the junction contained 6 bases not matched to a gene. The CDR3 DNA sequence: TGTGCCATCAGTGAGTCGACAGGGGGTTTCGTCAATGAGCAGTTCTTC. Translating it yields CAISESTGGFVNEQFF.

This sequence joins TRBV7-8 and TRBJ2-3; 8 positions agree with TRBD2. Germline CDR1 reads SGHVS; CDR2 reads FQNEAQ. The V gene end was trimmed by 1 base and the J gene end by 3 bases; junction bases not matched to a gene: 6. This CDR3 region has 16 residues. CDR3 amino acids: CASSLGAGGKTDTQYF. The DNA for the CDR3 is TGTGCCAGCAGCTTAGGGGCGGGGGGAAAGACAGATACGCAGTATTTT. Full variable domain (outside the CDR3, taken from reference TRBV7-8 and TRBJ2-3): GAGVSQSPRYKVAKRGQDVALRCDPISGHVSLFWYQQALGQGPEFLTYFQNEAQLDKSGLPSDRFFAERPEGSVSTLKIQRTQQEDSAVYLCASSLGAGGKTDTQYFGPGTRLTVL.

The CDR3 here is CASSLDQGQPQHF. The CDR3 DNA is TGCGCCAGCAGCTTAGACCAGGGTCAGCCCCAGCATTTT. This chain connects TRBV5-1 to TRBJ1-5, with a weak D call TRBD1 (5 bases). The germline gives CDR1 SGHRS, CDR2 YFSETQ. V was pared by 2 bases and J by 6 bases, with 9 bases between. CDR3 length: 13 amino acids.

This clonotype was picked up a small number of times. J is TRBJ1-4 and V is TRBV5-5; 9 bases match TRBD1. V was clipped by 4 bases and J by 1 base; unmatched bases: 5. Germline values: CDR1 SGHKS, CDR2 YYEKEE (reference sequence). This CDR3 contains 16 residues. The CDR3 here is CASSSTGGVTNEKLFF. In DNA form, the CDR3 reads TGTGCCAGCAGCAGCACAGGGGGCGTAACTAATGAAAAACTGTTTTTT. Looking up the rest from reference TRBV5-5 and TRBJ1-4 gives the full variable domain: DAGVTQSPTHLIKTRGQQVTLRCSPISGHKSVSWYQQVLGQGPQFIFQYYEKEERGRGNFPDRFSARQFPNYSSELNVNALLLGDSALYLCASSSTGGVTNEKLFFGSGTQLSVL.

This clonotype was counted only a few times. The rearrangement links TRBV9 to TRBJ2-2; D is unclear. The CDR3 runs 15 residues. Germline V gene sequence: CDR1 SGDLS, CDR2 YYNGEE. Trimming removed 0 bases from V and 8 bases from J, with 14 bases in between. The CDR3 reads CASSVVSGGLGELFF. The CDR3 bases are TGTGCCAGCAGCGTAGTGTCGGGCGGCCTGGGGGAGCTGTTTTTT.

A few counts support this clonotype. This rearrangement joins TRBV5-1 to TRBJ1-4; 9 nucleotides match TRBD1. Germline assignment: CDR1 SGHRS and CDR2 YFSETQ. V dropped 6 bases and J dropped 7; count of bases not matched to a gene: 16. The CDR3 runs to 17 residues. As DNA, the CDR3 is TGCGCCAGCACCCGTACCCCCACAGGGGGCGAAGGTGAAAAACTGTTTTTT. It encodes CASTRTPTGGEGEKLFF.

This clonotype was observed at least ten times. This chain links TRBV5-1 with TRBJ2-7, with D uncertain. Trimming shortened V by 1 base and J by 2 bases, and 13 bases separated the two germline ends. The V gene's germline CDR1 is SGHRS and CDR2 YFSETQ. The CDR3 has 15 residues. The CDR3 loop is CASSLMGQGTYEQYF. CDR3 DNA: TGCGCCAGCAGCTTGATGGGCCAAGGGACCTACGAGCAGTACTTC.

This clonotype was recorded a few times. The V call is TRBV7-9, the J call TRBJ1-2, with D unclear. V was clipped by 1 base and J by 2 bases, with 11 bases between them. Germline V gene sequence: CDR1 SEHNR, CDR2 FQNEAQ (reference sequence). The CDR3 extends over 15 amino acids. The CDR3 loop is CASSLVAPGNYGYTF. For the CDR3, the DNA is TGTGCCAGCAGCTTAGTCGCTCCCGGGAACTATGGCTACACCTTC.

V usage is TRBV6-1 and J usage is TRBJ1-2; TRBD1 agrees at 9 bases. Germline trimming cut 8 bases from V and 8 bases from J; bases unmatched to any gene: 12. The CDR3 has 14 residues. From germline, CDR1 is MNHNS and CDR2 SASEGT. The CDR3 is CASSEHGTGRGYTF. CDR3 DNA sequence: TGTGCCAGCTCCGAGCACGGGACAGGGCGAGGCTACACCTTC.

This clonotype has just a few counts. The CDR3 sequence: CASSIGDTDTQYF. CDR3 DNA sequence: TGTGCCAGTAGTATAGGGGACACAGATACGCAGTATTTT. The chain links TRBV19 to TRBJ2-3; no firm D call. The CDR3 is 13 amino acids. Germline-derived CDR1 and CDR2 are LNHDA and SQIVND (reference sequence). Between the trimmed V and J ends, which lost 1 base and 2 bases, there was a span of 4 bases.

V and J are TRBV28 and TRBJ1-5; the D gene is possibly TRBD1 (6 bases). V gave up 2 bases and J gave up 6 bases, with 8 bases separating them. The germline gives CDR1 MDHEN, CDR2 SYDVKM. The CDR3 covers 13 residues. CDR3 in DNA: TGTGCCAGCAGTTTAAACAGGGTTCAGCCCCAGCATTTT. It yields the protein CASSLNRVQPQHF.

The rearrangement uses TRBV11-2 and TRBJ2-1; D is ambiguous. Trimming pared 5 bases from V and 15 bases from J, leaving 17 bases between. The CDR3 sequence is 12 residues long. The germline CDR1 and CDR2 sequences are SGHAT and FQNNGV. Written as DNA, the CDR3 is TGTGCCAGCAGCCAGAGCCGGGCTAGGTTGTTCTTC. Its translation: CASSQSRARLFF.

The V and J genes are TRBV6-1 and TRBJ1-4; TRBD1 matches at 8 bases. Looked up from germline, CDR1 is MNHNS and CDR2 is SASEGT. The CDR3 totals 14 residues. J was trimmed by 8 bases and V by 6 bases; bases with no gene match: 8. DNA for the CDR3: TGTGCCAGCAGGGTGGACAGGGTCGGGGAAAAACTGTTTTTT. Its protein product is CASRVDRVGEKLFF.

This CDR3 reads CASSLQEGNEQFF. The DNA of the CDR3 is TGTGCCAGCAGCCTTCAGGAGGGAAACGAGCAGTTCTTC. The chain employs TRBV11-3 and TRBJ2-1; D is possibly TRBD2 (6 bases). Trimming pared 5 bases from V and 10 bases from J, leaving 15 bases between. There are 13 residues in the CDR3. Germline assignment: CDR1 SGHNT and CDR2 YENEEA.

This chain joins TRBV6-1 and TRBJ1-3; tentatively, D is TRBD1 (6 bases). Germline lookup yields CDR1 MNHNS and CDR2 SASEGT. The CDR3 runs to 15 residues. Trimming removed 4 bases at V and 0 bases at J, with 10 bases between. The CDR3 loop reads CASSVDRPSGNTIYF. Written as DNA, the CDR3 is TGTGCCAGCAGTGTCGACAGGCCCTCTGGAAACACCATATATTTT.

This clonotype was detected only a few times. The rearrangement uses TRBV2 and TRBJ2-3, with TRBD2 as a possible D gene (6 bases). V was clipped by 2 bases and J by 0 bases, with 15 bases between them. Germline lookup yields CDR1 SNHLY and CDR2 FYNNEI. This CDR3 is built from 17 residues. The CDR3 is CASSESSRGASTDTQYF. The CDR3 DNA is TGTGCCAGCAGTGAAAGTTCTCGCGGGGCTAGCACAGATACGCAGTATTTT.

The chain recombines TRBV20-1 with TRBJ1-2, with D hard to call. The germline V and J ends were trimmed by 6 bases and 4 bases, with 27 bases remaining between them. Germline V CDR1 and CDR2: DFQATT, SNEGSKA (reference sequence). The CDR3 contains 17 residues. In DNA form, the CDR3 reads TGCAGTGCGCAGAGAACGCCCGGACTTCATTACTCCTATGGCTACACCTTC. This translates into CSAQRTPGLHYSYGYTF.

This clonotype occurred a few times. This sequence joins TRBV6-1 and TRBJ2-3; the D is unclear. CDR3 length: 13 amino acids. Germline CDR1 is MNHNS and CDR2 is SASEGT. V lost 3 bases and J lost 2, with 6 bases in between. CDR3 nucleotide sequence: TGTGCCAGCAGTGACTTAGTCACAGATACGCAGTATTTT. Encoded protein: CASSDLVTDTQYF.

This clonotype was seen only a few times. V and J are TRBV27 and TRBJ2-7; 9 nucleotides match TRBD1. Germline CDR1 reads MNHEY; CDR2 reads SMNVEV (reference sequence). Trimming cost V 8 bases and J 4 bases; bases outside gene matches: 12. CDR3 length equals 15 residues. CDR3 nucleotides: TGTGCCAGCGTCTCTACAGGGGGCCCTAGGTACGAGCAGTACTTC. Translated: CASVSTGGPRYEQYF.

This sequence joins TRBV2 and TRBJ2-1, with 12 bases fitting TRBD2. CDR1 and CDR2 from the germline V gene are SNHLY and FYNNEI. This CDR3 has 15 amino acids. The V and J ends lost 8 bases and 6 bases, in that order; junction bases with no gene match: 8. The CDR3 here is CASEASGRAANEQFF. In DNA form, the CDR3 reads TGTGCCAGCGAAGCTAGCGGGAGGGCCGCCAATGAGCAGTTCTTC. The full variable domain, completed using reference TRBV2 and TRBJ2-1, is EPEVTQTPSHQVTQMGQEVILRCVPISNHLYFYWYRQILGQKVEFLVSFYNNEISEKSEIFDDQFSVERPDGSNFTLKIRSTKLEDSAMYFCASEASGRAANEQFFGPGTRLTVL.

This clonotype came up once. The V call is TRBV15, the J call TRBJ1-1; D remains ambiguous. Trimming stripped 0 bases from V and 10 bases from J, with 6 bases between. The length of the CDR3 is 11 residues. Germline V gives CDR1 LNHNV, CDR2 YYDKDF (reference sequence). CDR3: CATSRDRRAFF. The CDR3 DNA reads TGTGCCACCAGCAGAGATCGACGAGCTTTCTTT.

J is TRBJ1-1 and V is TRBV6-1, with D hard to call. V was pared by 6 bases and J by 1 base, with 6 bases between. Looked up from germline, CDR1 is MNHNS and CDR2 is SASEGT. This CDR3 is 12 amino acids long. The CDR3 DNA is TGTGCCAGCAGGCTGACGAACACTGAAGCTTTCTTT. Residues: CASRLTNTEAFF.

This clonotype showed up many times. V gene TRBV12-3 or TRBV12-4 combines with J gene TRBJ1-1, with 9 bases aligning to TRBD1. V gave up 5 bases and J gave up 5 bases; unmatched junction bases: 12. The CDR3 is made up of 16 amino acids. The CDR3 coding sequence is TGTGCCAGCAGTCGGAACCCGGGACAGGGAGGGACTGAAGCTTTCTTT. It codes for CASSRNPGQGGTEAFF.

The chain recombines TRBV7-8 with TRBJ1-1; D is undetermined. This CDR3 spans 12 amino acids. Trimming left V 10 bases short and J 4 bases short, with 13 bases between. The germline V gene has CDR1 SGHVS and CDR2 FQNEAQ. This CDR3 is CATAGVGTEAFF. In DNA form, the CDR3 reads TGTGCCACCGCAGGTGTGGGCACTGAAGCTTTCTTT.

This rearrangement joins TRBV18 to TRBJ2-4, with D maybe TRBD2 (5 bases). Germline CDR1 and CDR2: KGHSH and LQKENI. This CDR3 is built from 13 residues. The V end lost 2 bases, the J end lost 8 bases, and 10 bases lay between the germline ends. The DNA for the CDR3 is TGTGCCAGCTCACCAGATAGCGCGCACATTCAGTACTTC. The encoded protein is CASSPDSAHIQYF.

The rearrangement uses TRBV29-1 and TRBJ2-1; D is uncertain. Per the germline V gene, CDR1 is SQVTM and CDR2 is ANQGSEA. V was trimmed by 6 bases and J by 3 bases, leaving 15 bases between them. This CDR3 contains 14 residues. As DNA, the CDR3 is TGCAGCGTGGCTAGAGGCGGTCACTACAATGAGCAGTTCTTC. Translated: CSVARGGHYNEQFF.